A single sample gave rise to the 21 T cell receptor beta chains below, sequenced in a study of brain T cells in children with intractable seizures. Libraries were prepared by immunoSEQ multiplex PCR; TCRdb keeps only in-frame clonotypes and omits some of them. The table lists 300,000 to 400,000 clones, approximately 93% of them singletons. Time point given: blood from clinic visit 5 months post-surgery; TSC patient then seizure free. Here the sequenced sample was peripheral blood, taken approximately 5 months after surgery. Receptor source: a boy younger than two with tuberous sclerosis and intractable seizures.

The V call is TRBV4-2, the J call TRBJ2-3; 11 nucleotides align to TRBD2. Germline V lookup: CDR1 LGHNA, CDR2 YNFKEQ. Trimming cost V 2 bases and J 2 bases; bases outside gene matches: 6. The length of the CDR3 is 17 residues. The DNA of the CDR3 is TGTGCCAGCAGCCAAAACTTAGCGGGAGGGGTCACAGATACGCAGTATTTT. Translating gives CASSQNLAGGVTDTQYF.

For the CDR3, the DNA is TGTGCCAGCAGTTACCCTTGGCAGGATCCCACTGAAGCTTTCTTT. It yields the protein CASSYPWQDPTEAFF. This chain connects TRBV6-5 to TRBJ1-1; D is unresolved. The CDR3 runs 15 residues. Germline V gives CDR1 MNHEY, CDR2 SVGAGI. The V gene lost 2 bases and the J gene lost 4 bases, with 14 bases spanning the gap.

V is TRBV19 and J is TRBJ1-2; no reliable D call. CDR1 LNHDA and CDR2 SQIVND come from the germline V gene (reference sequence). The CDR3 length is 13 residues. V shed 9 bases and J shed 5 bases, with 16 bases lying between them. The CDR3 spells CASSTTGWYGYTF. The DNA of the CDR3 is TGTGCCAGCAGCACGACTGGTTGGTATGGCTACACCTTC.

This chain joins TRBV5-6 and TRBJ2-3, with 8 bases lining up with TRBD2. This CDR3 has 14 amino acids. Trimming cost V 0 bases and J 4 bases; bases outside gene matches: 1. Germline CDR1 is SGHDT and CDR2 is YYEEEE. The chain's CDR3 is CASSLAGRADTQYF. Here the CDR3 DNA reads TGTGCCAGCAGCTTGGCCGGGAGGGCAGATACGCAGTATTTT.

V is TRBV5-1 and J is TRBJ2-2; a possible D gene is TRBD2 (6 bases). CDR1 and CDR2 from the germline V gene are SGHRS and YFSETQ. The CDR3 is made up of 15 amino acids. V was clipped by 1 base and J by 4 bases, with 11 bases between them. CDR3: CASSLLGLITGELFF. DNA for the CDR3: TGCGCCAGCAGCTTGTTGGGACTGATCACCGGGGAGCTGTTTTTT.

The V and J genes are TRBV7-3 and TRBJ2-3; D gene uncertain. Germline assignment: CDR1 SGHTA and CDR2 FQGTGA. The CDR3 sequence is 14 residues long. V was shortened by 4 bases and J by 0 bases, with 8 bases between the two germline ends. CDR3 in DNA: TGTGCCAGCAGCTCAACTTCTAGCACAGATACGCAGTATTTT. Amino acid sequence: CASSSTSSTDTQYF.

The chain couples TRBV19 to TRBJ1-5; D might be TRBD1 (5 bases). V was shortened by 3 bases and J by 0 bases, with 12 bases between the two germline ends. In germline, CDR1 is LNHDA, CDR2 SQIVND (reference sequence). There are 16 residues in the CDR3. The CDR3: CASSIATVSSNQPQHF. CDR3 nucleotides: TGTGCCAGTAGTATTGCGACAGTTTCTAGCAATCAGCCCCAGCATTTT.

This chain connects TRBV19 to TRBJ1-6; unclear D gene. This CDR3 comprises 12 residues. V lost 5 bases to trimming and J lost 10 bases, with 9 bases between them. CDR1 LNHDA and CDR2 SQIVND come from the germline V gene (reference sequence). The CDR3 DNA reads as TGTGCCAGTAGTGAGGTTGGGTCACCCCTCCACTTT. As protein: CASSEVGSPLHF.

V and J are TRBV9 and TRBJ2-1; the D is unclear. In germline, CDR1 is SGDLS, CDR2 YYNGEE. The CDR3 runs 15 residues. V was clipped by 4 bases and J by 2 bases, with 13 bases between them. The CDR3 reads CASSPLQEPYNEQFF. The CDR3 nucleotides read TGTGCCAGCAGCCCCCTCCAGGAACCCTACAATGAGCAGTTCTTC. The whole variable domain, remainder taken from reference TRBV9 and TRBJ2-1, is DSGVTQTPKHLITATGQRVTLRCSPRSGDLSVYWYQQSLDQGLQFLIQYYNGEERAKGNILERFSAQQFPDLHSELNLSSLELGDSALYFCASSPLQEPYNEQFFGPGTRLTVL.

J is TRBJ1-1 and V is TRBV21-1. TRBV21-1 represents a pseudogene. The CDR3 extends over 12 amino acids. This chain's CDR3 is CASSKRESEAFF. The CDR3 DNA follows: TGTGCCAGCAGCAAACGGGAGTCTGAAGCTTTCTTT.

The chain uses TRBV6-4 and TRBJ2-1, with 10 positions matching TRBD2. Germline CDR1 is MRHNA and CDR2 is SNTAGT. Germline trimming cut 4 bases from V and 8 bases from J; bases unmatched to any gene: 8. The CDR3 consists of 15 residues. CDR3 DNA: TGTGCCAGCAGTGTCACCGGGACTAGCGTCGATGAGCAGTTCTTC. It is translated as CASSVTGTSVDEQFF.

The chain is built from TRBV25-1 and TRBJ1-2, with a possible D match to TRBD1 (6 bases). Per the germline V gene, CDR1 is MGHDK and CDR2 is SYGVNS. Trimming cost V 4 bases and J 1 base, with 13 bases left between them. This CDR3 is built from 15 residues. Here the CDR3 reads CASSARTEINYGYTF. CDR3 bases: TGTGCCAGCAGTGCTAGGACAGAGATTAACTATGGCTACACCTTC.

The chain carries TRBV7-9 and TRBJ1-2; D unclear. Deletions cut 1 base from V and 6 bases from J, with 18 bases between. The CDR3 totals 16 residues. Germline CDR1 reads SEHNR; CDR2 reads FQNEAQ (reference sequence). CDR3 residues: CASSLVIGPSINGYTF. DNA for the CDR3: TGTGCCAGCAGCTTAGTTATAGGACCTTCTATTAATGGCTACACCTTC.

This rearrangement joins TRBV2 to TRBJ2-1; 7 bases agree with TRBD2. V gave up 6 bases and J gave up 3 bases; unmatched junction bases: 11. The germline gives CDR1 SNHLY, CDR2 FYNNEI. The CDR3 is 16 residues long. CDR3 sequence: CASRPTASGSYNEQFF. CDR3 nucleotides: TGTGCCAGCAGACCTACAGCTAGCGGCAGCTACAATGAGCAGTTCTTC.

The chain carries TRBV27 and TRBJ1-6, with no clear D. V was trimmed by 2 bases and J by 0 bases, leaving 14 bases between them. Germline V lookup: CDR1 MNHEY, CDR2 SMNVEV (reference sequence). The CDR3 sequence is 18 residues long. CDR3 DNA: TGTGCCAGCAGTTTAATTTTTCGGCAGAACTCCTATAATTCACCCCTCCACTTT. It specifies CASSLIFRQNSYNSPLHF.

The chain employs TRBV12-3 or TRBV12-4 and TRBJ2-7, with D possibly matching TRBD2 (5 bases). The CDR3 runs to 13 residues. Deletions cut 5 bases from V and 2 bases from J, with 10 bases between. Written as DNA, the CDR3 is TGTGCCAGCAGTGTACAGAGGGCCTACGAGCAGTACTTC. It yields the protein CASSVQRAYEQYF.

The chain is built from TRBV19 and TRBJ2-6; maybe TRBD2 (5 bases). The CDR3 loop spans 13 amino acids. Germline CDR1 LNHDA, CDR2 SQIVND (reference sequence). The ends were cut back, 7 bases at V and 3 bases at J, with 7 bases in the middle. CDR3 amino acids: CASTGSGANVLTF. The CDR3 DNA follows: TGTGCCAGTACGGGGAGTGGGGCCAACGTCCTGACTTTC.

This clone was recorded once. The genes are TRBV3-1 (or the pseudogene TRBV3-2) and TRBJ1-2; TRBD1 is a possible D gene (6 bases). V lost 5 bases and J 3 bases, leaving 16 bases between the germline ends. Germline V gives CDR1 LGHDT, CDR2 YNNKEL (reference sequence). The CDR3 runs 15 residues. The CDR3 protein is CASSSHPDRHYGYTF. CDR3 sequence (DNA): TGTGCCAGCAGCTCCCACCCCGACAGGCACTATGGCTACACCTTC.

The chain is built from TRBV6-5 and TRBJ1-5, with D maybe TRBD1 (5 bases). Trimming pared 9 bases from V and 6 bases from J, leaving 18 bases between. CDR1 MNHEY and CDR2 SVGAGI come from the germline V gene. This CDR3 contains 14 residues. This CDR3 is CASYGGPGRQPQHF. DNA of the CDR3: TGTGCCAGTTACGGGGGACCCGGACGTCAGCCCCAGCATTTT.

The gene calls are TRBV9 and TRBJ1-5; D not certain. Germline V gene sequence: CDR1 SGDLS, CDR2 YYNGEE. This CDR3 is built from 14 residues. The V gene lost 2 bases and the J gene lost 7 bases, with 13 bases spanning the gap. CDR3 nucleotide sequence: TGTGCCAGCAGCGTGGACGGGCAGTGGCAGCCCCAGCATTTT. Protein: CASSVDGQWQPQHF. Using reference TRBV9 and TRBJ1-5 for the parts outside the CDR3, the full variable domain is DSGVTQTPKHLITATGQRVTLRCSPRSGDLSVYWYQQSLDQGLQFLIQYYNGEERAKGNILERFSAQQFPDLHSELNLSSLELGDSALYFCASSVDGQWQPQHFGDGTRLSIL.

The chain is built from TRBV29-1 and TRBJ1-2, with D possibly TRBD1 on 5 matching bases. Trimming removed 2 bases at V and 2 bases at J, with 9 bases between. CDR3 length: 13 amino acids. Looked up from germline, CDR1 is SQVTM and CDR2 is ANQGSEA. Written as DNA, the CDR3 is TGCAGCGTTGAACCACAGGAGAACTATGGCTACACCTTC. Its protein product is CSVEPQENYGYTF.